The 31 T cell receptor beta chains in this list originate from one sample, sequenced in a study of blood T cell repertoires in COVID-19. The data were produced by immunoSEQ multiplex PCR, yet TCRdb's version contains in-frame clones alone and is incomplete. This table holds approximately 93,000 clones, roughly 88% found once. The material sequenced was peripheral blood. Source of these receptors: a man over 45 with active or convalescent COVID-19.

In its sample, this clone was seen a few times. The chain links TRBV18 to TRBJ1-2; 7 positions agree with TRBD1. V lost 2 bases to trimming and J lost 3 bases; unmatched junction nucleotides: 0. Germline CDR1 is KGHSH and CDR2 is LQKENI. This CDR3 has 13 residues. DNA for the CDR3: TGTGCCAGCTCACCAGGGACAGACTATGGCTACACCTTC. Residues: CASSPGTDYGYTF.

The chain joins TRBV9 to TRBJ2-5, with 13 nucleotides matching TRBD2. From germline, CDR1 is SGDLS and CDR2 YYNGEE. The CDR3 is 16 amino acids. Germline trimming cut 4 bases from V and 5 bases from J; bases unmatched to any gene: 8. The CDR3 sequence is CASSITSGGALETQYF. As DNA, the CDR3 is TGTGCCAGCAGCATAACTAGCGGGGGGGCCCTGGAGACCCAGTACTTC. Combining the CDR3 with reference TRBV9 and TRBJ2-5 gives the whole variable domain DSGVTQTPKHLITATGQRVTLRCSPRSGDLSVYWYQQSLDQGLQFLIQYYNGEERAKGNILERFSAQQFPDLHSELNLSSLELGDSALYFCASSITSGGALETQYFGPGTRLLVL.

The chain recombines TRBV7-2 with TRBJ2-1; no definite D call. This CDR3 spans 13 amino acids. Trimming left V 2 bases short and J 15 bases short, with 17 bases between. Germline CDR1 SGHTA, CDR2 FQGNSA. The CDR3 sequence is CASSLPYVSWAFF. In DNA form, the CDR3 reads TGTGCCAGCAGCTTACCCTACGTGAGTTGGGCGTTCTTC.

This sequence joins TRBV24-1 and TRBJ2-4; 7 bases agree with TRBD1. Looked up from germline, CDR1 is KGHDR and CDR2 is SFDVKD. This CDR3 contains 16 residues. The V gene end was trimmed by 0 bases and the J gene end by 7 bases; junction bases not matched to a gene: 8. CDR3 coding DNA: TGTGCCACCAGTGATTTGAAGGGGGCTGGGCGGAACATTCAGTACTTC. This encodes CATSDLKGAGRNIQYF.

The chain is built from TRBV6-5 and TRBJ1-4; D not resolved. V dropped 4 bases and J dropped 3 bases, with 9 bases sitting between them. Germline assignment: CDR1 MNHEY and CDR2 SVGAGI. This CDR3 is 14 amino acids long. The CDR3 protein is CASSSRGANEKLFF. CDR3 coding DNA: TGTGCCAGCAGTTCCCGCGGCGCTAATGAAAAACTGTTTTTT.

This clone occurred a few times. The genes are TRBV6-2 or TRBV6-3 and TRBJ2-5; tentative D call: TRBD2 (7 bases). CDR1 and CDR2 from the germline V gene are MNHEY and SVGEGT. The length of the CDR3 is 16 residues. V was shortened by 3 bases and J by 1 base, with 15 bases between the two germline ends. DNA of the CDR3: TGTGCCAGCAGTTATGAGAACGGGGGGCTCCAAGAGACCCAGTACTTC. Its protein product is CASSYENGGLQETQYF.

The chain combines TRBV5-1 with TRBJ2-5; TRBD1 matches at 8 bases. Germline CDR1 and CDR2: SGHRS and YFSETQ. The CDR3 runs 15 residues. After removal of 0 bases from V and 1 base from J, the junction contained 2 bases not matched to a gene. CDR3 protein: CASSLGGTGQETQYF. The CDR3, as DNA: TGCGCCAGCAGCTTGGGAGGGACAGGCCAAGAGACCCAGTACTTC.

This chain joins TRBV11-2 and TRBJ2-3; TRBD2 is a possible D gene (6 bases). Trimming left V 2 bases short and J 6 bases short, with 12 bases between. From germline, CDR1 is SGHAT and CDR2 FQNNGV. The CDR3 runs to 14 residues. The CDR3 reads CASSLKWRADTQYF. In DNA form, the CDR3 reads TGTGCCAGCAGCTTAAAGTGGAGGGCGGATACGCAGTATTTT.

The V call is TRBV5-1, the J call TRBJ1-2; a possible D gene is TRBD1 (5 bases). This CDR3 has 15 residues. Germline V gene lookup returns CDR1 SGHRS and CDR2 YFSETQ. Trimming cost V 1 base and J 6 bases, with 16 bases left between them. The CDR3 loop is CASSLKTGRIDGYTF. In DNA form, the CDR3 reads TGCGCCAGCAGCTTGAAAACAGGCAGAATTGATGGCTACACCTTC.

The V call is TRBV7-9, the J call TRBJ1-4, with a tentative D call TRBD1 (6 bases). The CDR3 length is 15 residues. V shed 2 bases and J shed 3 bases, with 10 bases lying between them. The germline V gene encodes CDR1 SEHNR and CDR2 FQNEAQ (reference sequence). The CDR3, as DNA: TGTGCCAGCAGCTTATCACAGGGATCTAATGAAAAACTGTTTTTT. This translates into CASSLSQGSNEKLFF.

The CDR3 region has the DNA TGCAGTGCTAGTCTTAGCGGGGGATACCCTACCGAGCAGTACTTC. It encodes CSASLSGGYPTEQYF. The chain recombines TRBV20-1 with TRBJ2-7, with 9 bases that match TRBD2. CDR1 and CDR2 from the germline V gene are DFQATT and SNEGSKA (reference sequence). The V and J ends lost 3 bases and 6 bases, in that order; junction bases with no gene match: 12. The CDR3 loop spans 15 amino acids.

V is TRBV5-5 and J is TRBJ2-2; 10 bases are a match to TRBD1. CDR3 size: 16 residues. V dropped 0 bases and J dropped 6; count of bases not matched to a gene: 5. Germline-derived CDR1 and CDR2 are SGHKS and YYEKEE (reference sequence). The CDR3: CASSLVMGQGPGELFF. The CDR3 region has the DNA TGTGCCAGCAGCTTGGTCATGGGACAGGGGCCCGGGGAGCTGTTTTTT.

In its sample, this clone was seen many times. Other DNA sequences in this sample translate to the same CDR3. The chain couples TRBV7-2 to TRBJ2-7; 9 positions agree with TRBD2. CDR3 size: 14 residues. CDR1 SGHTA and CDR2 FQGNSA come from the germline V gene. The J segment lost 2 bases and the V segment lost 4 bases, leaving 3 bases of the junction unmatched. The CDR3 spells CASSSLAGTYEQYF. DNA for the CDR3: TGTGCCAGCAGCTCCCTAGCGGGGACCTACGAGCAGTACTTC.

The CDR3 spells CASSLLTGDYGYTF. In nucleotides, the CDR3 is TGCGCCAGCAGCCTACTCACAGGGGACTATGGCTACACCTTC. The rearrangement joins TRBV5-1 to TRBJ1-2; TRBD1 aligns across 7 bases. This CDR3 is 14 amino acids long. The V gene's germline CDR1 is SGHRS and CDR2 YFSETQ. Trimming cost V 4 bases and J 3 bases; bases outside gene matches: 6.

This clone came up once. This chain connects TRBV6-5 to TRBJ2-7; the D gene is possibly TRBD1 (6 bases). Per germline, CDR1 MNHEY and CDR2 SVGAGI. This CDR3 is built from 15 residues. V was pared by 2 bases and J by 1 base, with 12 bases between. This CDR3 is CASSYDQGKSYEQYF. In DNA, the CDR3 is TGTGCCAGCAGTTACGATCAGGGGAAGTCCTACGAGCAGTACTTC.

The chain has TRBV7-7 and TRBJ1-1, with 8 bases matching TRBD1. Unmatched junction bases numbered 11, after V lost 5 bases and J lost 0 bases. Germline V gene data show CDR1 as SSHAT and CDR2 as FNYEAQ (reference sequence). The CDR3 extends over 17 amino acids. CDR3 DNA: TGTGCCAGCAGCATATGGACAGGGCATTCGATGAACACTGAAGCTTTCTTT. It yields the protein CASSIWTGHSMNTEAFF.

This clone appeared a few times. The CDR3 loop reads CASSEGQATGRYEQYF. DNA for the CDR3: TGTGCCAGCAGTGAGGGGCAGGCGACAGGGAGGTACGAGCAGTACTTC. The chain carries TRBV6-1 and TRBJ2-7; possible D gene TRBD1, 7 bases. Germline V gene lookup returns CDR1 MNHNS and CDR2 SASEGT. The CDR3 has 16 amino acids. V lost 3 bases and J lost 4, with 19 bases in between.

The chain has TRBV30 and TRBJ1-2; D might be TRBD1 (6 bases). The V and J ends lost 2 bases and 4 bases respectively, with 17 bases between them. Germline V CDR1 and CDR2: GTSNPN, SVGIG (reference sequence). The length of the CDR3 is 15 residues. DNA for the CDR3: TGTGCCTGGAGTAGGGACACGCAAGGAAGCTATGGCTACACCTTC. Its protein product is CAWSRDTQGSYGYTF.

The genes are TRBV5-1 and TRBJ2-7, with a possible D match to TRBD1 (6 bases). Germline V gene data show CDR1 as SGHRS and CDR2 as YFSETQ. The CDR3 has 16 residues. V gave up 3 bases and J gave up 5 bases, with 21 bases separating them. As DNA, the CDR3 is TGCGCCAGCAGCTCAACCTCAGGGGATCGTTGGGACGAGCAGTACTTC. Amino acids: CASSSTSGDRWDEQYF.

Here the CDR3 reads CASSRTLAGVGETQYF. CDR3 sequence (DNA): TGCGCCAGCAGCAGAACCCTAGCGGGAGTCGGAGAGACCCAGTACTTC. The J gene is TRBJ2-5, the V gene TRBV4-1; TRBD2 agrees at 10 bases. This CDR3 comprises 16 residues. CDR1 and CDR2 (germline): MGHRA, YSYEKL. V lost 5 bases to trimming and J lost 4 bases; unmatched junction nucleotides: 10.

The CDR3 DNA reads TGTGCCACCAGTGATTTATCTCGAAGAGATACAGATACGCAGTATTTT. Its translation is CATSDLSRRDTDTQYF. V is TRBV24-1 and J is TRBJ2-3; unclear D gene. The CDR3 runs 16 residues. Between the trimmed V and J ends, which lost 1 base and 3 bases, there was a span of 13 bases. Germline V gene data show CDR1 as KGHDR and CDR2 as SFDVKD.

The rearrangement joins TRBV21-1 to TRBJ2-1; the table's D gene call, TRBD1, was not cross checked with the DNA. TRBV21-1 is designated a pseudogene. This CDR3 is 17 amino acids long. The CDR3, as DNA: TGTGCCAGCAGCAAAGTAAGGCCCGGGACACGCCTTAGTGAGCAGTTCTTC. Residues: CASSKVRPGTRLSEQFF.

This clone was seen more than once but under ten times. In the same sample, other DNA sequences code for this CDR3. The chain employs TRBV19 and TRBJ2-7; the D gene is possibly TRBD1 (6 bases). CDR3 size: 14 residues. The V gene lost 6 bases and the J gene lost 2 bases, with 14 bases spanning the gap. Germline CDR1 and CDR2: LNHDA and SQIVND (reference sequence). CDR3 DNA sequence: TGTGCCAGTAGCCCTACAGGGACCACCTACGAGCAGTACTTC. Protein: CASSPTGTTYEQYF.

The chain has TRBV7-2 and TRBJ2-1, with 7 nucleotides matching TRBD2. This CDR3 has 15 residues. Trimming at V came to 1 base and at J to 10 bases, leaving 10 bases not matched to a gene. Per the germline V gene, CDR1 is SGHTA and CDR2 is FQGNSA. The DNA of the CDR3 is TGTGCCAGCAGCTTAGAGGGCCCTAGCGGAGAAGAGCAGTTCTTC. Its translation: CASSLEGPSGEEQFF.

This clone turned up a few times. The V and J genes are TRBV5-1 and TRBJ2-2; no definite D call. The ends were cut back, 4 bases at V and 1 base at J, with 14 bases in the middle. This CDR3 has 16 amino acids. Germline CDR1 and CDR2: SGHRS and YFSETQ. CDR3 region: CASSLGGTENTGELFF. CDR3 bases: TGCGCCAGCAGCCTGGGCGGCACCGAGAACACCGGGGAGCTGTTTTTT. The complete variable domain, with remaining parts taken from reference TRBV5-1 and TRBJ2-2, reads KAGVTQTPRYLIKTRGQQVTLSCSPISGHRSVSWYQQTPGQGLQFLFEYFSETQRNKGNFPGRFSGRQFSNSRSEMNVSTLELGDSALYLCASSLGGTENTGELFFGEGSRLTVL.

The DNA of the CDR3 is TGTGCCAGCAGCCAACTAGGCGGGAGTTCCTACAATGAGCAGTTCTTC. Its translation: CASSQLGGSSYNEQFF. This chain uses TRBV3-1 (or the pseudogene TRBV3-2) with TRBJ2-1; 7 bases align to TRBD2. Trimming removed 2 bases from V and 1 base from J; junction bases left unmatched: 5. Per the germline V gene, CDR1 is LGHDT and CDR2 is YNNKEL (reference sequence). There are 16 residues in the CDR3.

The J gene is TRBJ1-1, the V gene TRBV7-2, with 7 bases aligning to TRBD1. The V and J ends lost 2 bases and 1 base, in that order; junction bases with no gene match: 1. The CDR3 extends over 14 amino acids. CDR1 SGHTA and CDR2 FQGNSA come from the germline V gene. CDR3 in DNA: TGTGCCAGCAGCTTAAAGGGGGCGAACACTGAAGCTTTCTTT. Protein: CASSLKGANTEAFF. Complete variable domain (other parts from reference TRBV7-2 and TRBJ1-1): GAGVSQSPSNKVTEKGKDVELRCDPISGHTALYWYRQSLGQGLEFLIYFQGNSAPDKSGLPSDRFSAERTGGSVSTLTIQRTQQEDSAVYLCASSLKGANTEAFFGQGTRLTVV.

This chain connects TRBV24-1 to TRBJ2-3; D perhaps matches TRBD1 (6 bases). Germline CDR1 and CDR2: KGHDR and SFDVKD. This CDR3 region has 14 residues. Trimming pared 9 bases from V and 2 bases from J, leaving 14 bases between. The CDR3 reads CATRGTGYTDTQYF. For the CDR3, the DNA is TGTGCCACCCGCGGCACAGGGTACACAGATACGCAGTATTTT.

The rearrangement links TRBV18 to TRBJ2-7; 9 bases map to TRBD1. This CDR3 has 14 amino acids. Trimming removed 4 bases from V and 1 base from J; junction bases left unmatched: 2. Germline V gene lookup returns CDR1 KGHSH and CDR2 LQKENI. The CDR3 DNA sequence: TGTGCCAGCTCACAACAGGGGGCATCCTACGAGCAGTACTTC. Its translation: CASSQQGASYEQYF.

J is TRBJ2-5 and V is TRBV30, with a tentative D call TRBD2 (5 bases). Trimming took 2 bases from V and 2 from J, leaving 9 bases between them. The CDR3 is made up of 13 amino acids. Germline V gene sequence: CDR1 GTSNPN, CDR2 SVGIG (reference sequence). CDR3 region: CAWSTGSQETQYF. DNA for the CDR3: TGTGCCTGGAGTACGGGGTCGCAAGAGACCCAGTACTTC.

The chain links TRBV5-1 to TRBJ2-3, with TRBD2 matching over 11 bases. CDR1 is SGHRS, CDR2 YFSETQ, per germline. V trimming: 1 base; J trimming: 0 bases; junction bases outside the gene matches: 7. This CDR3 spans 18 amino acids. CDR3 amino acids: CASSLSEIAGGSTDTQYF. The DNA of the CDR3 is TGCGCCAGCAGCTTGTCGGAGATAGCGGGGGGGAGCACAGATACGCAGTATTTT. Drawing the rest from reference TRBV5-1 and TRBJ2-3, the complete variable domain is KAGVTQTPRYLIKTRGQQVTLSCSPISGHRSVSWYQQTPGQGLQFLFEYFSETQRNKGNFPGRFSGRQFSNSRSEMNVSTLELGDSALYLCASSLSEIAGGSTDTQYFGPGTRLTVL.